This section outlines one TCR beta chain sequence together with its context. Its target is unknown. These data belong to a study of PD-1 blockade in classical Hodgkin lymphoma. Study observations and caveats: Complete responders had baseline diversity similar to newly diagnosed patients. While CD8+ TCR diversity did not rise significantly by C4D1, CD4+ TCR diversity did.

TCRdb keeps only in-frame clones here, not all; method: immunoSEQ multiplex PCR. In the table there are some 93,000 clones, roughly 78% of which are singletons. Time point in this sample: cycle 4 day 1 (C4D1), after more than five weeks of nivolumab. The patients all showed relapse after autologous stem cell transplantation, while their brentuximab vedotin exposure varied. The germline V gene encodes CDR1 SGHDT and CDR2 YYEEEE. V was shortened by 0 bases and J by 2 bases, with 7 bases between the two germline ends. The CDR3 sequence is 14 residues long. The sequences come from peripheral blood mononuclear cells (PBMCs), collected before the fourth cycle of nivolumab. The chain links TRBV5-6 to TRBJ2-3; D is undetermined. This clonotype originated in a human donor with classical Hodgkin lymphoma. The CDR3 nucleotides are TGTGCCAGCAGCTTGGTAAGGATCACAGATACGCAGTATTTT. This encodes CASSLVRITDTQYF.